Shown below are 13 T cell receptor beta chains from a single sample sequenced in a study of cytomegalovirus exposure and HLA in healthy donors. The PCR was carried out with 60 Vbeta primers and 13 Jbeta primers. Using immunoSEQ multiplex PCR, the repertoire was profiled, and TCRdb retains in-frame clones only, with some absent. The sample lists roughly 80,000 clones, approximately 84% occurring once. Sample: PBMCs. All receptors come from a woman in her 50s in good health and CMV-seronegative.

This chain links TRBV29-1 with TRBJ2-3; 7 bases fit TRBD2. Losses at the gene ends were 7 bases for V and 9 bases for J; bases not matched to a gene: 13. Germline assignment: CDR1 SQVTM and CDR2 ANQGSEA. CDR3 length equals 13 residues. CDR3 residues: CSGLSGIVGTQYF. CDR3 nucleotides: TGCAGCGGCCTAAGCGGGATCGTGGGAACGCAGTATTTT.

The gene calls are TRBV2 and TRBJ1-1; no clear D. The CDR3 is 11 residues long. CDR1 is SNHLY, CDR2 FYNNEI, per germline. The V gene lost 8 bases and the J gene lost 7 bases, with 11 bases spanning the gap. The CDR3 DNA reads as TGTGCCAGCGGTCAACGGGGTGAAGCTTTCTTT. Translation: CASGQRGEAFF. Looking up the rest from reference TRBV2 and TRBJ1-1 gives the full variable domain: EPEVTQTPSHQVTQMGQEVILRCVPISNHLYFYWYRQILGQKVEFLVSFYNNEISEKSEIFDDQFSVERPDGSNFTLKIRSTKLEDSAMYFCASGQRGEAFFGQGTRLTVV.

The V call is TRBV7-9, the J call TRBJ1-3; 7 bases are a match to TRBD1. With 1 base clipped from V and 0 bases from J, the junction kept 0 bases outside the gene matches. Germline V gene data show CDR1 as SEHNR and CDR2 as FQNEAQ (reference sequence). CDR3 size: 15 residues. DNA for the CDR3: TGTGCCAGCAGCTTAGGACAGGGCTCTGGAAACACCATATATTTT. This translates into CASSLGQGSGNTIYF.

This chain uses TRBV27 with TRBJ1-1; TRBD1 matches 7 bases. J was trimmed by 0 bases and V by 3 bases; bases with no gene match: 7. The CDR3 consists of 16 residues. Germline-derived CDR1 and CDR2 are MNHEY and SMNVEV (reference sequence). In nucleotides, the CDR3 is TGTGCCAGCAGTTTTCAGGAGGGGGCGATGAACACTGAAGCTTTCTTT. Amino acid sequence: CASSFQEGAMNTEAFF.

The DNA of the CDR3 is TGTGCCAGCAGCGTCGTAGCGGGGGGGCGAGAGACCCAGTACTTC. As protein: CASSVVAGGRETQYF. The chain links TRBV9 to TRBJ2-5, with TRBD2 matching 11 bases. J gave up 4 bases and V 2 bases, and 4 bases lay outside the gene matches. The germline V gene encodes CDR1 SGDLS and CDR2 YYNGEE. CDR3 length: 15 amino acids.

This clone was detected once. The chain is built from TRBV11-2 and TRBJ2-7; TRBD2 matches 8 bases. The CDR3 has 12 residues. V lost 7 bases and J lost 4; bases outside the gene matches: 3. Germline CDR1 is SGHAT and CDR2 is FQNNGV. In nucleotides, the CDR3 is TGTGCCAGCAACAGCGGGAGATACGAGCAGTACTTC. It encodes CASNSGRYEQYF.

This chain connects TRBV5-8 to TRBJ1-2, with TRBD1 matching over 7 bases. The CDR3 has 14 residues. CDR1 and CDR2 (germline): SGHTS, YDEGEE. V lost 0 bases to trimming and J lost 4 bases; unmatched junction nucleotides: 3. This chain's CDR3 is CASSLGQGPYGYTF. As DNA, the CDR3 is TGTGCCAGCAGCTTGGGACAGGGCCCCTATGGCTACACCTTC.

The chain combines TRBV5-1 with TRBJ1-1; 11 positions agree with TRBD1. CDR1 and CDR2 from the germline V gene are SGHRS and YFSETQ. The CDR3 spans 16 residues. The V and J ends lost 0 bases and 5 bases, in that order; junction bases with no gene match: 6. CDR3 sequence: CASSLGWTGGLTEAFF. In DNA, the CDR3 is TGCGCCAGCAGCTTGGGGTGGACAGGGGGCTTGACTGAAGCTTTCTTT.

The chain combines TRBV27 with TRBJ2-2, with TRBD2 matching 7 bases. The germline gives CDR1 MNHEY, CDR2 SMNVEV (reference sequence). V trimming: 0 bases; J trimming: 5 bases; junction bases outside the gene matches: 21. The CDR3 is 21 residues long. The CDR3 coding sequence is TGTGCCAGCAGTTTATCGGGGGAGGATTTATACTGGCGGGAGAGGACCGGGGAGCTGTTTTTT. Protein product: CASSLSGEDLYWRERTGELFF.

Here the CDR3 DNA reads TGCAGCGTTGCTGAGGGGAACACTGAAGCTTTCTTT. This gives the protein CSVAEGNTEAFF. The rearrangement joins TRBV29-1 to TRBJ1-1; D remains ambiguous. CDR3 length: 12 residues. Germline V gives CDR1 SQVTM, CDR2 ANQGSEA. Trimming pared 4 bases from V and 1 base from J, leaving 7 bases between.

This sequence joins TRBV13 and TRBJ1-1, with 11 nucleotides matching TRBD1. The germline CDR1 and CDR2 sequences are PRHDT and FYEKMQ (reference sequence). This CDR3 is built from 20 residues. V lost 5 bases and J lost 0; bases outside the gene matches: 17. For the CDR3, the DNA is TGTGCCAGCAGCCTAAACATACCGGGACAGGGGGTTCACCTGAACACTGAAGCTTTCTTT. As protein: CASSLNIPGQGVHLNTEAFF.

The chain employs TRBV2 and TRBJ2-7; no clear D. The CDR3 has 13 residues. The germline V and J ends were trimmed by 2 bases and 3 bases, with 8 bases remaining between them. Germline CDR1 is SNHLY and CDR2 is FYNNEI. The CDR3: CASSESSGYEQYF. The CDR3 DNA is TGTGCCAGCAGTGAAAGTTCGGGCTACGAGCAGTACTTC.

This clone was seen more than once but under ten times. The V and J genes are TRBV27 and TRBJ2-1; TRBD2 is a possible D gene (5 bases). Germline CDR1 MNHEY, CDR2 SMNVEV (reference sequence). Trimming cost V 0 bases and J 6 bases, with 9 bases left between them. The length of the CDR3 is 14 residues. CDR3 region: CASSLSASSNEQFF. DNA of the CDR3: TGTGCCAGCAGTTTATCAGCTAGCAGCAATGAGCAGTTCTTC.